A single sample is the source of the 13 T cell receptor beta chains below, sequenced in a study of PD-1 and CTLA-4 blockade in melanoma. Repertoires were generated with immunoSEQ multiplex PCR, while TCRdb's copy carries only in-frame clones and drops some. This sample has some 11,000 clones, with about four fifths found just once. Sequenced material: CD8+ T cells from peripheral blood, taken from a patient given anti-PD-1 treatment. The receptor set was obtained from a human donor with melanoma.

J is TRBJ2-2 and V is TRBV19; 11 bases fit TRBD2. The CDR3 covers 16 residues. Looked up from germline, CDR1 is LNHDA and CDR2 is SQIVND (reference sequence). Trimming took 1 base from V and 9 from J; bases not matched to a gene: 7. Here the CDR3 DNA reads TGTGCCAGTAGTATAGGAGTAGCGGGGGGGCCTAGGGAGCTGTTTTTT. Its protein is CASSIGVAGGPRELFF.

CDR3 sequence: CASSPEGNTGELFF. The CDR3 bases are TGTGCCAGCAGCCCCGAGGGGAACACCGGGGAGCTGTTTTTT. The chain joins TRBV7-9 to TRBJ2-2, with TRBD2 as a possible D gene (5 bases). V shed 5 bases and J shed 1 base, with 8 bases lying between them. Germline CDR1 is SEHNR and CDR2 is FQNEAQ (reference sequence). The CDR3 consists of 14 residues.

The DNA of the CDR3 is TGTGCCAGCAGCTTTGGGACTAGCGGGAGCCGCTCCTACGAGCAGTACTTC. It translates to CASSFGTSGSRSYEQYF. The gene calls are TRBV7-8 and TRBJ2-7; TRBD2 agrees at 14 bases. V was clipped by 3 bases and J by 0 bases; unmatched bases: 4. This CDR3 has 17 amino acids. Per the germline V gene, CDR1 is SGHVS and CDR2 is FQNEAQ.

The rearrangement joins TRBV19 to TRBJ2-7, with D perhaps assigned TRBD1 or TRBD2 (5 bases each). The germline CDR1 and CDR2 sequences are LNHDA and SQIVND (reference sequence). The CDR3 loop spans 14 amino acids. V shed 4 bases and J shed 0 bases, with 10 bases lying between them. CDR3 amino acids: CASSSRDGSYEQYF. The CDR3 bases are TGTGCCAGTAGTAGCCGGGACGGCTCCTACGAGCAGTACTTC.

V gene TRBV5-8 combines with J gene TRBJ2-2; the D gene is possibly TRBD2 (6 bases). CDR3 size: 13 residues. Trimming removed 1 base from V and 6 bases from J, with 7 bases in between. Germline V lookup: CDR1 SGHTS, CDR2 YDEGEE. The CDR3 DNA reads as TGTGCCAGCAGCTTGTGGGGGGCCGGGGAGCTGTTTTTT. Amino acid sequence: CASSLWGAGELFF.

V usage is TRBV9 and J usage is TRBJ2-5; perhaps TRBD2 as D (7 bases). There are 13 residues in the CDR3. Between the trimmed V and J ends, which lost 3 bases and 10 bases, there was a span of 16 bases. Germline CDR1 SGDLS, CDR2 YYNGEE. CDR3 sequence reads: CASSERGGGGQYF. The CDR3 DNA reads as TGTGCCAGCAGCGAAAGGGGGGGAGGCGGCCAGTACTTC.

The gene calls are TRBV29-1 and TRBJ2-3, with D maybe TRBD1 (5 bases). The CDR3 length is 14 residues. CDR1 SQVTM and CDR2 ANQGSEA come from the germline V gene. Between the trimmed V and J ends, which lost 5 bases and 1 base, there was a span of 13 bases. DNA of the CDR3: TGCAGCGTTCAGGGATTAACTGGCACAGATACGCAGTATTTT. Its translation is CSVQGLTGTDTQYF.

V gene TRBV11-3 combines with J gene TRBJ1-1; no reliable D call. The CDR3 consists of 14 residues. The V end was cut by 3 bases, the J end by 8 bases, with 16 bases between. Germline CDR1 is SGHNT and CDR2 is YENEEA. CDR3 nucleotides: TGTGCCAGCAGCTTCCCGGCAGCCCCCGGGGAAGCTTTCTTT. It encodes CASSFPAAPGEAFF.

The V and J genes are TRBV24-1 and TRBJ2-1; 10 bases align to TRBD2. V lost 2 bases, J lost 5 bases, and 8 bases stayed unmatched. CDR3 length: 17 amino acids. Germline V gene sequence: CDR1 KGHDR, CDR2 SFDVKD. This chain's CDR3 is CATSDSPIAGGNNEQFF. In DNA, the CDR3 is TGTGCCACCAGTGATTCCCCAATAGCGGGAGGTAACAATGAGCAGTTCTTC.

The genes are TRBV5-8 and TRBJ2-6; D remains ambiguous. The ends were cut back, 2 bases at V and 0 bases at J, with 3 bases in the middle. CDR1 is SGHTS, CDR2 YDEGEE, per germline. The CDR3 extends over 14 amino acids. DNA of the CDR3: TGTGCCAGCAGCTTAGTCTCTGGGGCCAACGTCCTGACTTTC. Protein: CASSLVSGANVLTF.

This sequence joins TRBV7-9 and TRBJ2-7, with D possibly being TRBD1 (6 bases). Deletions cut 5 bases from V and 0 bases from J, with 14 bases between. The length of the CDR3 is 15 residues. Germline V gene sequence: CDR1 SEHNR, CDR2 FQNEAQ (reference sequence). CDR3 bases: TGTGCCAGCAGCGCCCGACAGGATAGCTCCTACGAGCAGTACTTC. This gives the protein CASSARQDSSYEQYF.

There are a few counts of this clone. This chain joins TRBV12-3 or TRBV12-4 and TRBJ2-7; TRBD2 agrees at 8 bases. V lost 6 bases to trimming and J lost 5 bases; unmatched junction nucleotides: 6. The CDR3 consists of 13 residues. CDR3 in amino acids: CASRERENDEQYF. The CDR3 DNA follows: TGTGCCAGCAGAGAGCGGGAGAATGACGAGCAGTACTTC.

This clone was observed a few times. The chain uses TRBV6-6 and TRBJ1-1, with 9 nucleotides matching TRBD1. Trimming at V came to 7 bases and at J to 4 bases, leaving 7 bases not matched to a gene. Germline V gene data show CDR1 as MNHNY and CDR2 as SVGAGI (reference sequence). The CDR3 loop spans 14 amino acids. CDR3 nucleotides: TGTGCCAGCAACTTACAGGGGGCGGGCACTGAAGCTTTCTTT. It yields the protein CASNLQGAGTEAFF.